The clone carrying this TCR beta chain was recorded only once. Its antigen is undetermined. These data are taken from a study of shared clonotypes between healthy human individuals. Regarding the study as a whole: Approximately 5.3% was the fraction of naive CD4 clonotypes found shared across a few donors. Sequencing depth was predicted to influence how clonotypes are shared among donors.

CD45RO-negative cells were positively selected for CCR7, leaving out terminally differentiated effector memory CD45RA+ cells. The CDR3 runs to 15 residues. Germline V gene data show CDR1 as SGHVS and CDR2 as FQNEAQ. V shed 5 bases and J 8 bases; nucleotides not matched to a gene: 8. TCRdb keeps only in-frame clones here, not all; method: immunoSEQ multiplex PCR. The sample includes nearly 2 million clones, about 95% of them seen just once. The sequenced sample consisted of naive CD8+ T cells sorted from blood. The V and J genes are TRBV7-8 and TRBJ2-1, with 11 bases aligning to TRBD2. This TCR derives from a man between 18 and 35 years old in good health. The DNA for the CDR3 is TGTGCCAGCAGCATGATACTAGCGGGAGAGCATGAGCAGTTCTTC. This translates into CASSMILAGEHEQFF.